This TCR beta chain is from a study of T cells after yellow fever vaccination. Study-level information: Some fractions had low cell numbers, and these were prepared with SMART-Seq v4 Ultra Low Input. The study, taken as a whole, reports: High-abundance clonotypes from the bulk population could contaminate FACS-sorted repertoires. On re-exposure, the response was weaker but peaked faster, at day 5 versus 15.

TCRdb reprocessed the 5' RACE reads with MiXCR, giving one entry per CDR3 protein. The table includes 620,000 or so distinct CDR3 sequences, roughly an eighth detected once. There are many counts of this clonotype. The antigen is not known. V was clipped by 3 bases and J by 5 bases, with 10 bases between them. CDR3 length equals 13 residues. Germline-derived CDR1 and CDR2 are KGHSH and LQKENI. The TCR sequence derives from a man under 40 who received the YFV17D yellow fever vaccine. The material was PBMCs, obtained on the day of the yellow fever booster vaccination. The chain is built from TRBV18 and TRBJ2-5; TRBD2 might be the D (5 bases). CDR3 region: CASSPGLGETQYF. The CDR3 nucleotides are TGTGCCAGCTCACCCGGACTGGGGGAGACCCAGTACTTC.